The present T cell receptor beta chain was sequenced within a study of blood T cell repertoires in COVID-19. Turning to the study itself: Sites across the United States, Italy and Spain contributed samples from acute and convalescent COVID-19. T cells, B-cell-depleted T cells, or PBMCs supplied cDNA or gDNA.

In the original analysis: How many nucleated cells were present was estimated from reference gene primer amplification. Clones were sequenced by immunoSEQ multiplex PCR, and TCRdb holds only the in-frame ones, with some missing. That table furnishes V, J and clone size, whereas the DNA furnished D and trimming. The repertoire holds around 150,000 clones, with approximately 86% as singletons. V shed 0 bases and J shed 2 bases, with 6 bases lying between them. CDR3 length: 14 amino acids. Germline CDR1 reads SGHRS; CDR2 reads YFSETQ. The source material was peripheral blood. The chain combines TRBV5-1 with TRBJ1-3; no firm D call. The TCR comes from a man aged 60 to 69 with acute or convalescent COVID-19. The CDR3 reads CASSLESPGNTIYF. DNA of the CDR3: TGCGCCAGCAGCTTGGAGAGTCCTGGAAACACCATATATTTT.